The 9 T cell receptor beta chains presented below share a single source sample, sequenced in a study of blood T cell repertoires in COVID-19. The assay was immunoSEQ multiplex PCR, and TCRdb's table has in-frame clones only and misses some. The sample shows under 300,000 clones, about 80% of them seen only once. The specimen was PBMCs or T cells enriched from blood (not recorded which). The receptors here all came from a man aged 40-50 years who had recovered from COVID-19.

CDR3 nucleotides: TGTGCCAGCAGTGACCTGGGAGCGGGGATGGACGAGCAGTACTTC. As protein: CASSDLGAGMDEQYF. The chain employs TRBV6-4 and TRBJ2-7; 7 bases align to TRBD2. CDR3 length: 15 residues. Germline trimming cut 2 bases from V and 5 bases from J; bases unmatched to any gene: 9. The germline V gene has CDR1 MRHNA and CDR2 SNTAGT.

This chain uses TRBV18 with TRBJ2-7; tentative D call: TRBD2 (5 bases). Germline values: CDR1 KGHSH, CDR2 LQKENI. V lost 6 bases and J 2 bases, leaving 17 bases between the germline ends. The CDR3 loop spans 15 amino acids. The CDR3 loop reads CASSPPGVGTYEQYF. The CDR3 nucleotides are TGTGCCAGCTCGCCCCCCGGGGTAGGGACCTACGAGCAGTACTTC.

The V gene is TRBV28, the J gene TRBJ1-1; D unresolved. V lost 7 bases and J lost 1, with 13 bases in between. The CDR3 runs 14 residues. Per germline, CDR1 MDHEN and CDR2 SYDVKM. In DNA, the CDR3 is TGTGCCAGCACTTGGTCCGGGAGGAACACTGAAGCTTTCTTT. Its translation is CASTWSGRNTEAFF.

This chain links TRBV28 with TRBJ2-1; 7 positions match TRBD2. V was pared by 7 bases and J by 4 bases, with 10 bases of the junction left unmatched. The CDR3 consists of 15 residues. Germline CDR1 and CDR2: MDHEN and SYDVKM. The CDR3 spells CASTPPGGGYNEQFF. DNA of the CDR3: TGTGCCAGCACCCCTCCTGGCGGGGGATACAATGAGCAGTTCTTC.

The rearrangement links TRBV10-1 to TRBJ2-1; 13 bases agree with TRBD2. The CDR3 has 17 residues. The junction had 6 bases not matched to a gene; V was cut back by 4 bases and J by 3 bases. CDR1 is WNHNN and CDR2 is SYGVQD in the germline V gene (reference sequence). The CDR3 bases are TGCGCCAGCAGTGGGGCCGGACTAGCGGGAGACTACAATGAGCAGTTCTTC. This codes for CASSGAGLAGDYNEQFF.

The chain links TRBV6-5 to TRBJ2-7; 12 bases map to TRBD1. This CDR3 comprises 15 residues. CDR1 is MNHEY, CDR2 SVGAGI, per germline. Germline trimming cut 6 bases from V and 2 bases from J; bases unmatched to any gene: 5. In DNA form, the CDR3 reads TGTGCCAGCAGGGTAGGGACAGGGGGCCCCTACGAGCAGTACTTC. Translating it yields CASRVGTGGPYEQYF.

This clone was seen a handful of times. CDR3 in DNA: TGTGCCAGCAGCAAAGATACGGACAGGGGGTCTTATAGCAATCAGCCCCAGCATTTT. It translates to CASSKDTDRGSYSNQPQHF. J is TRBJ1-5 and V is TRBV21-1; the table's D call, TRBD1, has no DNA check behind it. TRBV21-1 is an annotated pseudogene. The CDR3 runs 19 residues.

The rearrangement links TRBV14 to TRBJ2-1; no reliable D call. Trimming shortened V by 2 bases and J by 4 bases, and 6 bases separated the two germline ends. The CDR3 has 13 amino acids. CDR1 is SGHDN and CDR2 is FVKESK in the germline V gene. The CDR3 coding sequence is TGTGCCAGCAGCCAAAGTCGGTACAATGAGCAGTTCTTC. This encodes CASSQSRYNEQFF.

This chain joins TRBV5-5 and TRBJ1-3; TRBD1 matches at 11 bases. Germline trimming cut 4 bases from V and 1 base from J; bases unmatched to any gene: 7. CDR1 is SGHKS, CDR2 YYEKEE, per germline (reference sequence). The CDR3 is made up of 17 amino acids. In DNA form, the CDR3 reads TGTGCCAGCAGCGACGGACAGGGGGCTTTATCTGGAAACACCATATATTTT. Its translation is CASSDGQGALSGNTIYF.